This T cell receptor beta chain was captured in a study of OX40 agonist ivuxolimab in advanced cancers. As for the study in general: A male proportion of about 80% was recorded, with mean age roughly 62 years and range about 20 to 79.

The CDR3 runs to 18 residues. Germline values: CDR1 LNHNV, CDR2 YYDKDF (reference sequence). With 0 bases removed from V and 3 bases from J, the gap between germline ends came to 21 bases. Profiled with immunoSEQ multiplex PCR; TCRdb holds only in-frame clones, not every one. The repertoire holds about 83,000 clones, roughly nine tenths seen once, with roughly 8.4% in the top ten. The receptor was isolated from an adult with an advanced solid tumor such as melanoma, head and neck, liver or kidney cancer. The specimen comprised CD4+ or CD8+ T cells sorted from blood, sampled in a trial of the OX40 agonist ivuxolimab. The V call is TRBV15, the J call TRBJ2-7; D is possibly TRBD2 (5 bases). CDR3 DNA: TGTGCCACCAGCAGAGATGAGTGGGCAGGCCCCACTAGCTACGAGCAGTACTTC. It is translated as CATSRDEWAGPTSYEQYF.